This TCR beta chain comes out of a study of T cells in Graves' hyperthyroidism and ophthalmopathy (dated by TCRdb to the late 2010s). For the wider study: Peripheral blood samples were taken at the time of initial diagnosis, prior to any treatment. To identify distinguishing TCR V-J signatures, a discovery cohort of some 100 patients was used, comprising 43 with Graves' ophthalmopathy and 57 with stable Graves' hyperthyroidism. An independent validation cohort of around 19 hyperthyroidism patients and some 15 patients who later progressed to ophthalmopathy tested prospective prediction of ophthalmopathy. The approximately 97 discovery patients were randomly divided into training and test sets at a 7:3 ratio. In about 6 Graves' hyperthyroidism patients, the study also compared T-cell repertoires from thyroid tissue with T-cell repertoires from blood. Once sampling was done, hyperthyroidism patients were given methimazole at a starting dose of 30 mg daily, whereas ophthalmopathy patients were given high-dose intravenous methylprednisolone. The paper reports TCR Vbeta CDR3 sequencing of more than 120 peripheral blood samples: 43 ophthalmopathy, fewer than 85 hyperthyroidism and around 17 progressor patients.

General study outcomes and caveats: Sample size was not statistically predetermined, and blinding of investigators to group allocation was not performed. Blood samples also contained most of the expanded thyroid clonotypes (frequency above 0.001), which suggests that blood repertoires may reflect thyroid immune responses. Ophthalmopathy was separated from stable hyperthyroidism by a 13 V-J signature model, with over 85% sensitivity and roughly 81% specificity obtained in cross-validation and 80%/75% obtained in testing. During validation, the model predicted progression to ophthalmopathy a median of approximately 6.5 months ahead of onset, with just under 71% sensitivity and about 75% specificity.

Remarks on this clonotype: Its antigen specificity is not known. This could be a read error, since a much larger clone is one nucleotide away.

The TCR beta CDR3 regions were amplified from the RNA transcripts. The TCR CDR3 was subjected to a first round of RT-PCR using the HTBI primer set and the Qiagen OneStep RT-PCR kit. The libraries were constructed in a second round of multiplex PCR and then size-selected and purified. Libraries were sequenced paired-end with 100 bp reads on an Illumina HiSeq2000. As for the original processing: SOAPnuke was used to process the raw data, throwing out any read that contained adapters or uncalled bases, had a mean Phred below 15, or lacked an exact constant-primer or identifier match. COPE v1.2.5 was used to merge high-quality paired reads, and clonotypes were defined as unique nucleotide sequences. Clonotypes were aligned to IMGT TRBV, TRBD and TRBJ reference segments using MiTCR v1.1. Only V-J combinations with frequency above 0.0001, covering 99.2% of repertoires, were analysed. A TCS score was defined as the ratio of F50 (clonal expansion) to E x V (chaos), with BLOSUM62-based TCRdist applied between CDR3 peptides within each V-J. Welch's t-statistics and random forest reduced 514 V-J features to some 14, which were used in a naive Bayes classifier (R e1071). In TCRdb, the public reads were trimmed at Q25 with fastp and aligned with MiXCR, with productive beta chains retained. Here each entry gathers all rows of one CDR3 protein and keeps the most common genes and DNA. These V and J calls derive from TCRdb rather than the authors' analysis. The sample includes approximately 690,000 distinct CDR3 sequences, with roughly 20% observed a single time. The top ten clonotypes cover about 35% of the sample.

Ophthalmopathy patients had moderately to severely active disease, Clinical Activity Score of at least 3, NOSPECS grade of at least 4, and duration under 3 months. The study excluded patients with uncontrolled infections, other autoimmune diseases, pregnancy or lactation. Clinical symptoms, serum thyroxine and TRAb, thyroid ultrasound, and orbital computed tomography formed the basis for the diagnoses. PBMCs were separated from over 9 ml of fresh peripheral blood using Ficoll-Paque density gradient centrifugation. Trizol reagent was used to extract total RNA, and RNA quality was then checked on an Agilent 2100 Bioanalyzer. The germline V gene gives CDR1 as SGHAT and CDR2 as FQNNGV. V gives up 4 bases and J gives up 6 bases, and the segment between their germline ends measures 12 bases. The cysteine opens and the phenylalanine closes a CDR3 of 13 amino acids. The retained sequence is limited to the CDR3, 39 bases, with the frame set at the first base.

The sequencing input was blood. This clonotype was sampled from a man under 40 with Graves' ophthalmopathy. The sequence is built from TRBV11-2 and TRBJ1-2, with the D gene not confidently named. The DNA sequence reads TGTGCCAGCAGCTCCCTGAGAGTCCATGGCTACACCTTC. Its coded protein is CASSSLRVHGYTF.